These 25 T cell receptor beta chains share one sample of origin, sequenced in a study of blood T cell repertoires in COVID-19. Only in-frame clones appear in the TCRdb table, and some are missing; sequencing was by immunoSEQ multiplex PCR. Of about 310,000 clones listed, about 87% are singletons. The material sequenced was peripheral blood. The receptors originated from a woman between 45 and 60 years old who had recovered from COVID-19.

CDR3 residues: CASSYSSWGHEDTQYF. As DNA, the CDR3 is TGTGCCAGCAGTTACTCGTCGTGGGGGCATGAAGATACGCAGTATTTT. This chain connects TRBV6-5 to TRBJ2-3; TRBD1 might be the D (6 bases). Germline V CDR1 and CDR2: MNHEY, SVGAGI. The CDR3 contains 16 residues. V lost 0 bases, J lost 5 bases, and 15 bases lay in between.

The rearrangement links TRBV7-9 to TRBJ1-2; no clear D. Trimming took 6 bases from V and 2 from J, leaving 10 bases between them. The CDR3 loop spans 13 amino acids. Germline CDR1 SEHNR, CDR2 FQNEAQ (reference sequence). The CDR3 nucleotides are TGTGCCAGCAGAACCGACACGAACTATGGCTACACCTTC. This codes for CASRTDTNYGYTF. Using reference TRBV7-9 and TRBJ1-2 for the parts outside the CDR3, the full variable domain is DTGVSQNPRHKITKRGQNVTFRCDPISEHNRLYWYRQTLGQGPEFLTYFQNEAQLEKSRLLSDRFSAERPKGSFSTLEIQRTEQGDSAMYLCASRTDTNYGYTFGSGTRLTVV.

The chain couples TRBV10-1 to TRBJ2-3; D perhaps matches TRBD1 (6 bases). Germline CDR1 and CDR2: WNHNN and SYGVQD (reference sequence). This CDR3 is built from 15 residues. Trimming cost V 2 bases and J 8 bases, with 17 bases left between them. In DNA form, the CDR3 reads TGCGCCAGCAGTGAGAGTGCAGGGGCGCTGGGTACGCAGTATTTT. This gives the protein CASSESAGALGTQYF.

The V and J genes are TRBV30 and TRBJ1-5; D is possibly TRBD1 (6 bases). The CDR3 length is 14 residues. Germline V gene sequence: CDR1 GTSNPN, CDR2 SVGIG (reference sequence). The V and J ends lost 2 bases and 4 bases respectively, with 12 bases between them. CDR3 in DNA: TGTGCCTGGAGTAGGGGGAACGGTAATCAGCCCCAGCATTTT. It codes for CAWSRGNGNQPQHF.

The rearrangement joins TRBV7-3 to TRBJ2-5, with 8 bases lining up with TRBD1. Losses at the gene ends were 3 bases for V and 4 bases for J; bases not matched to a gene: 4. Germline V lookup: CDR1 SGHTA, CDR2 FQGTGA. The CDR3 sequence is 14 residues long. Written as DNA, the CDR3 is TGTGCCAGCAGCTTGTCGGACAGGGTAGAGACCCAGTACTTC. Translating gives CASSLSDRVETQYF. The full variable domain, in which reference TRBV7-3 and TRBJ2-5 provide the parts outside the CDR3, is GAGVSQTPSNKVTEKGKYVELRCDPISGHTALYWYRQSLGQGPEFLIYFQGTGAADDSGLPNDRFFAVRPEGSVSTLKIQRTERGDSAVYLCASSLSDRVETQYFGPGTRLLVL.

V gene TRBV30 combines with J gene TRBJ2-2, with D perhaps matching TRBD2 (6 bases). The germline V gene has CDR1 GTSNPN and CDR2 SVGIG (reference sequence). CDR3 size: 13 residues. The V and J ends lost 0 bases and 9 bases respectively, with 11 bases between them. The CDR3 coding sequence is TGTGCCTGGAGTGTACTAGCCGCCCGGGAGCTGTTTTTT. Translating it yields CAWSVLAARELFF. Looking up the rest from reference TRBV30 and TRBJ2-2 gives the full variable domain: SQTIHQWPATLVQPVGSPLSLECTVEGTSNPNLYWYRQAAGRGLQLLFYSVGIGQISSEVPQNLSASRPQDRQFILSSKKLLLSDSGFYLCAWSVLAARELFFGEGSRLTVL.

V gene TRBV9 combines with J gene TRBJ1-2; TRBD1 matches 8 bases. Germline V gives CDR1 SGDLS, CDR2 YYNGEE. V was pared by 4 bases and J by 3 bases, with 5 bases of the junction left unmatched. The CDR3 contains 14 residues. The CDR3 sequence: CASSTRTGHYGYTF. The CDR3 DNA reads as TGTGCCAGCAGCACCCGGACAGGGCACTATGGCTACACCTTC.

The CDR3 loop is CASSIRGTYEQYF. CDR3 bases: TGTGCCAGTAGTATTAGGGGAACCTACGAGCAGTACTTC. V and J are TRBV19 and TRBJ2-7; D is possibly TRBD1 (5 bases). CDR1 is LNHDA, CDR2 SQIVND, per germline (reference sequence). This CDR3 has 13 residues. Between the trimmed V and J ends, which lost 3 bases and 2 bases, there was a span of 8 bases.

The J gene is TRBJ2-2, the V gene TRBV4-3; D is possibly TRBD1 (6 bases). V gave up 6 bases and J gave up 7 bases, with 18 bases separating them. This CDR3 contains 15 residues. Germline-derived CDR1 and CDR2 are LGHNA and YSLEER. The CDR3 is CASRNRVTGHGELFF. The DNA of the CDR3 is TGCGCCAGCAGGAACAGGGTTACAGGACACGGGGAGCTGTTTTTT.

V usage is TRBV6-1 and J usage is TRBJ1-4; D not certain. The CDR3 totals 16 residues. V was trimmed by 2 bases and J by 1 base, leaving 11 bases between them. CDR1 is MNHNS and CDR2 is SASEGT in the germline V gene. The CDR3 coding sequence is TGTGCCAGCAGTGAACAGGTCTCTTTAACTAATGAAAAACTGTTTTTT. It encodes CASSEQVSLTNEKLFF.

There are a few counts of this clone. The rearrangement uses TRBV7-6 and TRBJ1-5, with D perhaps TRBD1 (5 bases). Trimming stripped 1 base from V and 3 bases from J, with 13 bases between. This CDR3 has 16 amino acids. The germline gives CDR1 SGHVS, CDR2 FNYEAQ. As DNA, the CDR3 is TGTGCCAGCAGCTTAGGTCAGGGAATGTCCAATCAGCCCCAGCATTTT. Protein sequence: CASSLGQGMSNQPQHF.

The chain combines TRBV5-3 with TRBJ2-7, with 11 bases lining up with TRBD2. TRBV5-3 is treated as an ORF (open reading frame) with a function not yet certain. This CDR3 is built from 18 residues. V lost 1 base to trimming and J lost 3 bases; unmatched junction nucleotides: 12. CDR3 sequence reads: CARSLTRIGTSGVYEQYF. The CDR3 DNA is TGTGCCAGAAGCTTGACGAGAATCGGGACTAGCGGCGTCTACGAGCAGTACTTC.

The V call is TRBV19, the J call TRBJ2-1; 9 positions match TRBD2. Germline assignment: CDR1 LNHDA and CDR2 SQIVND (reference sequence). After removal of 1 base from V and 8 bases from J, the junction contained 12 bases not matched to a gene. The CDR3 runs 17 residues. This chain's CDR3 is CASSIGGAGGPKDEQFF. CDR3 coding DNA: TGTGCCAGTAGTATAGGTGGTGCGGGAGGGCCAAAGGATGAGCAGTTCTTC. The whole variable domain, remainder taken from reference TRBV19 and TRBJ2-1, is DGGITQSPKYLFRKEGQNVTLSCEQNLNHDAMYWYRQDPGQGLRLIYYSQIVNDFQKGDIAEGYSVSREKKESFPLTVTSAQKNPTAFYLCASSIGGAGGPKDEQFFGPGTRLTVL.

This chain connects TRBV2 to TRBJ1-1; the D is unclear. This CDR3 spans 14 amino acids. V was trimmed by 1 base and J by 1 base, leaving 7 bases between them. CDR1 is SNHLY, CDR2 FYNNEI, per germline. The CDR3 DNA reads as TGTGCCAGCAGTGAAGATTACAAGAACACTGAAGCTTTCTTT. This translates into CASSEDYKNTEAFF.

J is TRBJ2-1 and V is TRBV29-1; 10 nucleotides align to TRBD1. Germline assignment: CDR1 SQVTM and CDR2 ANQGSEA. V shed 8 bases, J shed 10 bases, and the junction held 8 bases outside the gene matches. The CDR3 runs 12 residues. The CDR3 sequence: CSTAGTGEEQFF. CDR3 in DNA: TGCAGCACTGCCGGGACAGGGGAAGAGCAGTTCTTC.

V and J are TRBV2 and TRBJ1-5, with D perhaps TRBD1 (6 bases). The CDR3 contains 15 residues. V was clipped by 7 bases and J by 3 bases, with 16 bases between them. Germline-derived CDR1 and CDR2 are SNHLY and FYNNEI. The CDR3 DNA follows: TGTGCCAGCAAAGGACAGACCTTGTACAATCAGCCCCAGCATTTT. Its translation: CASKGQTLYNQPQHF.

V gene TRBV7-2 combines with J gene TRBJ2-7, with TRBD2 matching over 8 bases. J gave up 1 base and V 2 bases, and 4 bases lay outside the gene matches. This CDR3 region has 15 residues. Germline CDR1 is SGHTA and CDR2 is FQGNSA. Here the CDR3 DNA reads TGTGCCAGCAGCTTAAGAGCGGGGGTGTCCTACGAGCAGTACTTC. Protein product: CASSLRAGVSYEQYF.

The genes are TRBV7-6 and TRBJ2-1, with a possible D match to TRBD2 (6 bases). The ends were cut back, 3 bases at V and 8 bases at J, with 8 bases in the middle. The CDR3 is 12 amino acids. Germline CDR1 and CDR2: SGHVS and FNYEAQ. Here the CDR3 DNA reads TGTGCCAGCAGCTTCCCGGGAGATGAGCAGTTCTTC. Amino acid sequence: CASSFPGDEQFF.

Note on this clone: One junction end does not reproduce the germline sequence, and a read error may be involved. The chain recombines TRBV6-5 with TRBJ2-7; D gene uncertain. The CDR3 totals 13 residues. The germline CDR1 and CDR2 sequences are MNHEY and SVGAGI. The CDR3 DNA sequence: TGTGCCAGCAGTAACTCGAACTATTACGAGCAGTACTTC. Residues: CASSNSNYYEQYF.

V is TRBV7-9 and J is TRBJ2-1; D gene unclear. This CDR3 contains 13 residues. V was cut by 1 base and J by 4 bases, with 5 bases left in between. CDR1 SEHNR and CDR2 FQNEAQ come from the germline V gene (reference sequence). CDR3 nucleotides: TGTGCCAGCAGCTTAGTCCAGTACAATGAGCAGTTCTTC. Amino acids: CASSLVQYNEQFF. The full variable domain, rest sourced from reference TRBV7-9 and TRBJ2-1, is DTGVSQNPRHKITKRGQNVTFRCDPISEHNRLYWYRQTLGQGPEFLTYFQNEAQLEKSRLLSDRFSAERPKGSFSTLEIQRTEQGDSAMYLCASSLVQYNEQFFGPGTRLTVL.

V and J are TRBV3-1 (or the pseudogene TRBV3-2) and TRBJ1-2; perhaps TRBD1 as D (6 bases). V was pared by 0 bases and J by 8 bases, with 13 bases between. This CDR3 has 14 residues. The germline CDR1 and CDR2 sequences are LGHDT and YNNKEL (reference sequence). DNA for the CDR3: TGTGCCAGCAGCCAAGATTTGGAAGGGGGAGGCTACACCTTC. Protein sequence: CASSQDLEGGGYTF.

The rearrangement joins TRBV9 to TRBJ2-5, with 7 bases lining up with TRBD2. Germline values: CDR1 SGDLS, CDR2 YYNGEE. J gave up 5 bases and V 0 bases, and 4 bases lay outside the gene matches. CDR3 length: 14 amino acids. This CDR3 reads CASSVGAGTETQYF. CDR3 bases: TGTGCCAGCAGCGTAGGAGCGGGGACGGAGACCCAGTACTTC.

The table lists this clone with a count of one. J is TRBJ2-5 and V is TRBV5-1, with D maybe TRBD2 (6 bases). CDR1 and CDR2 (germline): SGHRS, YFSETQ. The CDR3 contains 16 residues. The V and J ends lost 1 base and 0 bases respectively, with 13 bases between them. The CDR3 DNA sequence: TGCGCCAGCAGCTTGAGGCGCGGGGCGTACCAAGAGACCCAGTACTTC. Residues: CASSLRRGAYQETQYF.

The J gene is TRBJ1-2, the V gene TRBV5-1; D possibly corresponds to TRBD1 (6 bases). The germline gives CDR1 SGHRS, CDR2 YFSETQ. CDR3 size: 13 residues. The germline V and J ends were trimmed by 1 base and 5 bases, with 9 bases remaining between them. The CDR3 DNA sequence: TGCGCCAGCAGCTTGAGGACAGAGTATGGCTACACCTTC. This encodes CASSLRTEYGYTF.

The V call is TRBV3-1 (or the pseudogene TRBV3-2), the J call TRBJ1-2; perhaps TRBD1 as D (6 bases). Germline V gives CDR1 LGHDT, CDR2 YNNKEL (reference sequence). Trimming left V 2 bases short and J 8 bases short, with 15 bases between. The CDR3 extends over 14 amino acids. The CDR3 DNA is TGTGCCAGCAGCCAACCTGGTGGGGGCCGCGGCTACACCTTC. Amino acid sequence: CASSQPGGGRGYTF.